The present entry profiles one T cell receptor (beta chain) with its context. The sample is drawn from a study of CD8+ T cells in alopecia areata. The junction had 5 bases not matched to a gene; V was cut back by 3 bases and J by 5 bases. Germline CDR1 SGDLS, CDR2 YYNGEE. The CDR3 length is 15 residues. The sequencing template was cDNA reverse transcribed from extracted RNA. Profiling relied on immunoSEQ multiplex PCR, and the TCRdb table lists in-frame clones only, not all of them. Of about 180,000 clones listed, 40% to 55% are singletons. The treatment was: oral pan-JAK inhibitor, 5-10 mg twice daily.

Sequencing used CD8+ T cells sorted from blood, obtained around week 54, from a patient treated with tofacitinib. The chain couples TRBV9 to TRBJ2-1, with 10 nucleotides matching TRBD2. This clonotype originated in a human donor with alopecia areata. CDR3 protein: CASSERGGPNNEQFF. The CDR3 DNA reads as TGTGCCAGCAGCGAGCGGGGGGGCCCAAACAATGAGCAGTTCTTC.